This record looks at one T cell receptor (beta chain) sequence and its context. This specimen belongs to a study of T cell responses to AZD1222 COVID-19 vaccine. CDR1 SGHTA and CDR2 FQGNSA come from the germline V gene. There are 14 residues in the CDR3. Deletions cut 1 base from V and 7 bases from J, with 10 bases between. Only in-frame clones appear in the TCRdb table, and some are missing; sequencing was by immunoSEQ multiplex PCR. The sample shows 210,000 or so clones, approximately 94% of them seen only once. The clonotype originates from an adult who received the MenACWY meningococcal vaccine as a control. This chain connects TRBV7-2 to TRBJ2-2; weak D call: TRBD1 (5 bases). Here the sequenced sample was peripheral blood, taken 28 days after the second dose of the MenACWY control vaccine. The CDR3 DNA is TGTGCCAGCAGCTTAGTTTCAGGGCACGGGGAGCTGTTTTTT. Translation gives CASSLVSGHGELFF.